Below are 25 T cell receptor beta chains sequenced from a single sample in a study of blood T cell repertoires in COVID-19. Some clones are missing from TCRdb's copy, which holds only in-frame ones; the method was immunoSEQ multiplex PCR. Of 200,000 to 300,000 clones listed, roughly 90% are singletons. Sequencing input: peripheral blood. Receptors were obtained from a man aged 25-40 years with active or convalescent COVID-19.

As DNA, the CDR3 is TGTGCCAGCAGTGACGGCTGGGGACAGGGGAGCTACGAGCAGTACTTC. This gives the protein CASSDGWGQGSYEQYF. J is TRBJ2-7 and V is TRBV25-1, with 10 bases aligning to TRBD1. CDR1 is MGHDK, CDR2 SYGVNS, per germline. J lost 3 bases, V lost 3 bases, and 8 bases had no gene match. The CDR3 runs 16 residues.

This CDR3 reads CASSLTEGAPDTQYF. The CDR3 DNA reads TGTGCCAGCAGCTTAACTGAGGGGGCCCCAGATACGCAGTATTTT. The chain employs TRBV7-3 and TRBJ2-3, with 7 positions matching TRBD1. CDR1 and CDR2 from the germline V gene are SGHTA and FQGTGA. This CDR3 has 15 amino acids. The V and J ends lost 0 bases and 4 bases, in that order; junction bases with no gene match: 4.

This clone was counted once. The chain links TRBV5-4 to TRBJ1-6; TRBD1 is a possible D gene (6 bases). CDR1 and CDR2 from the germline V gene are SGHNT and YYREEE (reference sequence). V was clipped by 0 bases and J by 9 bases, with 10 bases between them. There are 14 residues in the CDR3. CDR3 loop: CASSLGGPGSPLHF. The DNA of the CDR3 is TGTGCCAGCAGCTTGGGGGGGCCCGGTTCACCCCTCCACTTT.

The table lists this clone with a few counts. The genes are TRBV6-5 and TRBJ1-2; D remains ambiguous. Germline assignment: CDR1 MNHEY and CDR2 SVGAGI. This CDR3 is 12 amino acids long. V lost 5 bases, J lost 3 bases, and 7 bases lay in between. CDR3 region: CASSMQDYGYTF. DNA of the CDR3: TGTGCCAGCAGTATGCAGGACTATGGCTACACCTTC.

V and J are TRBV3-1 (or the pseudogene TRBV3-2) and TRBJ2-7; D possibly corresponds to TRBD2 (7 bases). Germline V gives CDR1 LGHDT, CDR2 YNNKEL (reference sequence). V lost 1 base and J lost 5, with 9 bases in between. The CDR3 length is 13 residues. In nucleotides, the CDR3 is TGTGCCAGCAGCCAAGGGGGGGGCCACGAGCAGTACTTC. It yields the protein CASSQGGGHEQYF.

Concerning this clone: The same CDR3 also results from other DNA sequences found in this sample. The chain couples TRBV11-2 to TRBJ2-1; D is unclear. Deletions cut 3 bases from V and 5 bases from J, with 2 bases between. The CDR3 is made up of 11 amino acids. Germline assignment: CDR1 SGHAT and CDR2 FQNNGV. As DNA, the CDR3 is TGTGCCAGCAGCTTCAACAATGAGCAGTTCTTC. The encoded protein is CASSFNNEQFF.

The chain links TRBV9 to TRBJ1-3; D not resolved. The V end was cut by 3 bases, the J end by 8 bases, with 15 bases between. This CDR3 comprises 14 residues. Looked up from germline, CDR1 is SGDLS and CDR2 is YYNGEE. The CDR3 DNA reads TGTGCCAGCAGCGCACAAATCGAGAGGGACACCATATATTTT. It specifies CASSAQIERDTIYF.

CDR3 DNA sequence: TGTGCCATCAAGGGGGGGAGGAACACTGAAGCTTTCTTT. Protein product: CAIKGGRNTEAFF. The chain is built from TRBV2 and TRBJ1-1; perhaps TRBD1 as D (6 bases). The CDR3 consists of 13 residues. V shed 10 bases and J shed 1 base, with 13 bases lying between them. CDR1 and CDR2 (germline): SNHLY, FYNNEI.

By share, this clone ranks as medium-sized (0.01 to 0.1%). The chain recombines TRBV5-1 with TRBJ2-3, with TRBD2 matching 7 bases. Germline CDR1 and CDR2: SGHRS and YFSETQ. The J segment lost 4 bases and the V segment lost 5 bases, leaving 4 bases of the junction unmatched. This CDR3 spans 13 amino acids. CDR3 sequence (DNA): TGCGCCAGCAGTCTAGCGGACTCAGATACGCAGTATTTT. Encoded protein: CASSLADSDTQYF.

This clone was picked up one time. The V and J genes are TRBV5-1 and TRBJ2-3; 15 nucleotides line up with TRBD2. The CDR3 consists of 16 residues. After removal of 7 bases from V and 0 bases from J, the junction contained 3 bases not matched to a gene. Germline CDR1 SGHRS, CDR2 YFSETQ. CDR3 coding DNA: TGCGCCAGCGGACTAGCGGGGGGGCGGAGCACAGATACGCAGTATTTT. Translation: CASGLAGGRSTDTQYF.

The chain couples TRBV5-1 to TRBJ1-5; D uncertain. Germline CDR1 is SGHRS and CDR2 is YFSETQ. Trimming pared 4 bases from V and 2 bases from J, leaving 13 bases between. This CDR3 contains 15 residues. CDR3 nucleotide sequence: TGCGCCAGCAGCGAGGGCCCCCGCGGCAATCAGCCCCAGCATTTT. Amino acid sequence: CASSEGPRGNQPQHF.

This rearrangement joins TRBV14 to TRBJ1-6, with a tentative D call TRBD1 (5 bases). Germline V gene data show CDR1 as SGHDN and CDR2 as FVKESK. The CDR3 runs to 15 residues. The ends were cut back, 1 base at V and 13 bases at J, with 17 bases in the middle. CDR3 region: CASSQAGHRLVPLHF. CDR3 DNA sequence: TGTGCCAGCAGCCAAGCCGGACACCGGCTGGTGCCCCTCCACTTT.

The J gene is TRBJ2-3, the V gene TRBV2; 7 bases map to TRBD2. The CDR3 runs 15 residues. With V trimmed by 3 bases and J by 6 bases, 9 bases remained unmatched. From germline, CDR1 is SNHLY and CDR2 FYNNEI. The DNA of the CDR3 is TGTGCCAGCAGTGACCCCACCGTGGGGGGGGATACGCAGTATTTT. Its protein is CASSDPTVGGDTQYF.

The CDR3 here is CASSLRAPDNSPLHF. As DNA, the CDR3 is TGTGCCAGCAGTTTGAGGGCTCCGGATAATTCACCCCTCCACTTT. This rearrangement joins TRBV27 to TRBJ1-6; no clear D gene. V dropped 3 bases and J dropped 5 bases, with 11 bases sitting between them. The CDR3 runs 15 residues. Germline lookup yields CDR1 MNHEY and CDR2 SMNVEV (reference sequence).

The V gene is TRBV4-1, the J gene TRBJ1-5; D gene unclear. This CDR3 is 14 amino acids long. V shed 1 base and J shed 7 bases, with 11 bases lying between them. Germline V gene lookup returns CDR1 MGHRA and CDR2 YSYEKL. The CDR3 bases are TGCGCCAGCAGCCAAGGACAAGCGGGGCAGCCCCAGCATTTT. This gives the protein CASSQGQAGQPQHF.

The chain recombines TRBV20-1 with TRBJ1-1; D possibly corresponds to TRBD1 (6 bases). Germline V gene sequence: CDR1 DFQATT, CDR2 SNEGSKA (reference sequence). The CDR3 is 16 amino acids. The V end lost 3 bases, the J end lost 2 bases, and 19 bases lay between the germline ends. CDR3 in amino acids: CSASTSSRGSNTEAFF. The CDR3 region has the DNA TGCAGTGCTAGTACAAGTTCCAGGGGATCTAACACTGAAGCTTTCTTT.

This clone was recorded only once. This chain uses TRBV5-6 with TRBJ2-7; 7 nucleotides align to TRBD2. The ends lost 3 bases at V and 3 bases at J; junction bases unmatched: 3. Per the germline V gene, CDR1 is SGHDT and CDR2 is YYEEEE. This CDR3 has 13 residues. The CDR3 region is CASSSGGFYEQYF. As DNA, the CDR3 is TGTGCCAGCAGCTCCGGGGGGTTCTACGAGCAGTACTTC.

CDR3 region: CASSFGQGNQPQHF. CDR3 nucleotides: TGTGCCAGCAGCTTTGGACAGGGCAATCAGCCCCAGCATTTT. This chain links TRBV7-2 with TRBJ1-5; 7 bases agree with TRBD1. The germline gives CDR1 SGHTA, CDR2 FQGNSA. The CDR3 loop spans 14 amino acids. Unmatched junction bases numbered 1, after V lost 3 bases and J lost 2 bases.

The V call is TRBV7-6, the J call TRBJ2-7; D is perhaps TRBD1 (6 bases). The CDR3 consists of 15 residues. With 5 bases removed from V and 2 bases from J, the gap between germline ends came to 16 bases. CDR1 is SGHVS and CDR2 is FNYEAQ in the germline V gene. CDR3 sequence (DNA): TGTGCCAGCAGCCCCGGACAGCTAAATACCTACGAGCAGTACTTC. This translates into CASSPGQLNTYEQYF.

The chain is built from TRBV6-1 and TRBJ1-1; a weak D match, TRBD1 (6 bases). This CDR3 is 15 amino acids long. CDR1 and CDR2 (germline): MNHNS, SASEGT. Trimming took off 2 bases at V and 0 bases at J, with 10 bases between the two ends. This chain's CDR3 is CASSESQGLNTEAFF. The CDR3 DNA reads as TGTGCCAGCAGTGAAAGCCAGGGGTTGAACACTGAAGCTTTCTTT.

This chain uses TRBV27 with TRBJ2-7, with 9 nucleotides matching TRBD1. The germline CDR1 and CDR2 sequences are MNHEY and SMNVEV (reference sequence). The V and J ends lost 0 bases and 6 bases, in that order; junction bases with no gene match: 0. The CDR3 sequence is 13 residues long. The CDR3 region is CASSLSTGGEQYF. In DNA, the CDR3 is TGTGCCAGCAGTTTATCGACAGGGGGCGAGCAGTACTTC.

V and J are TRBV3-1 (or the pseudogene TRBV3-2) and TRBJ1-6; D is uncertain. This CDR3 has 16 residues. Trimming shortened V by 4 bases and J by 4 bases, and 14 bases separated the two germline ends. Germline values: CDR1 LGHDT, CDR2 YNNKEL (reference sequence). Here the CDR3 DNA reads TGTGCCAGCAGCCCGGTGACCCCGGGTTATAATTCACCCCTCCACTTT. It translates to CASSPVTPGYNSPLHF.

The chain uses TRBV6-4 and TRBJ1-5; 7 bases match TRBD1. In germline, CDR1 is MRHNA, CDR2 SNTAGT. The CDR3 runs 15 residues. The junction had 6 bases not matched to a gene; V was cut back by 2 bases and J by 5 bases. In DNA, the CDR3 is TGTGCCAGCAGTGACCCGACAGGGAAGGATCAGCCCCAGCATTTT. Residues: CASSDPTGKDQPQHF.

The V call is TRBV30, the J call TRBJ1-6, with TRBD1 matching 8 bases. This CDR3 contains 13 residues. Trimming cost V 5 bases and J 6 bases; bases outside gene matches: 3. Germline values: CDR1 GTSNPN, CDR2 SVGIG (reference sequence). The CDR3 here is CAWGTGPNSPLHF. For the CDR3, the DNA is TGTGCCTGGGGGACAGGCCCTAATTCACCCCTCCACTTT.

This clone was recorded only once. The chain joins TRBV4-3 to TRBJ2-3; TRBD2 agrees at 11 bases. This CDR3 region has 19 residues. From germline, CDR1 is LGHNA and CDR2 YSLEER. J lost 4 bases, V lost 0 bases, and 12 bases had no gene match. The DNA for the CDR3 is TGCGCCAGCAGCCAAGAACGGCTGTCGACTAGCGGGGTGGCAGATACGCAGTATTTT. This encodes CASSQERLSTSGVADTQYF.